This is a list of T cell receptor beta chains from one sample in a study of cytomegalovirus exposure and HLA in healthy donors. Clones were read by immunoSEQ multiplex PCR, and TCRdb kept only the in-frame ones, dropping some. The sample consists of approximately 150,000 clones, 79% of them appearing once. The material sequenced was PBMCs. All receptors derive from a man aged 50-59 years in good health and CMV-seropositive. CDR3s include the opening cysteine and the closing phenylalanine or tryptophan. The D gene is left open where the match is weak. Part of the rows lack a size; the others show once, few, many or a class for expanded clones.

V	D	size	J	DNA	CDR3
TRBV29-1	TRBD1	-	TRBJ2-5	TGCAGCGCCGCCGGGACAGGGTCAGGTACCCAGTACTTC	CSAAGTGSGTQYF
TRBV2	-	-	TRBJ2-7	TGTGCCAGCAAGCTGAGCTCAGGGTCCCACTACGAGCAGTACTTC	CASKLSSGSHYEQYF
TRBV7-9	TRBD1	-	TRBJ2-2	TGTTCCAGCAGCCCAAGAGCCAGGGGGCGCTTCACCGGGGAGCTGTTTTTT	CSSSPRARGRFTGELFF
TRBV21-1	-	-	TRBJ2-1	TGTGCCAGCAATAGCGGGAGGGCGTTCTCCTACAATGAGCAGTTCTTC	CASNSGRAFSYNEQFF
TRBV13	TRBD2	-	TRBJ2-1	TGTGCCAGCAGCTGGAGCCCGGGACTAGACTCCTACAATGAGCAGTTCTTC	CASSWSPGLDSYNEQFF
TRBV5-5	-	-	TRBJ2-7	TGTGCCAGCAGCTTGGCCCTAGGTACAATCTACGAGCAGTACTTC	CASSLALGTIYEQYF
TRBV29-1	-	-	TRBJ2-3	TGCAGCGCCGGGGATTTACTGGAAGATACGCAGTATTTT	CSAGDLLEDTQYF
TRBV29-1	-	once	TRBJ2-3	TGCAGCGCGCACTCTAGCACAGATACGCAGTATTTT	CSAHSSTDTQYF
TRBV30	-	-	TRBJ2-3	TGTGCCTGGAGTGTACCCCCCCCGGGTACGCAGTATTTT	CAWSVPPPGTQYF
TRBV11-2	TRBD1	few	TRBJ1-1	TGTGCCAGCAGCTTGCCGGGACAGCCGAACACTGAAGCTTTCTTT	CASSLPGQPNTEAFF
TRBV6-5	-	-	TRBJ2-1	TGTGCCAGCAGTGAGCGTGCAAGTGAGCAGTTCTTC	CASSERASEQFF
TRBV5-1	TRBD1	-	TRBJ2-7	TGCGCCAGCAGCTTGGGACAGGGAAGGGTCCACGAGCAGTACTTC	CASSLGQGRVHEQYF
TRBV19	TRBD2	once	TRBJ2-1	TGTGCCAGTAGTATGGCGGTAGCGGGGAGGTACGGGCAGTTCTTC	CASSMAVAGRYGQFF
TRBV5-4	TRBD1	-	TRBJ1-1	TGTGCCAGCAGTAGAGGGCAGGGGGCCATGAACACTGAAGCTTTCTTT	CASSRGQGAMNTEAFF
TRBV4-1	-	-	TRBJ2-1	TGCGCCAGCAGCCAAGCCGTCGGACTACTGAATGAGCAGTTCTTC	CASSQAVGLLNEQFF
TRBV7-9	-	-	TRBJ2-7	TGTGCCAGCAGCTCTAGTCTCCTTAGCGAGCAGTACTTC	CASSSSLLSEQYF
TRBV19	-	few	TRBJ2-7	TGTGCCAGTAGTATAAGGTCTGGCGGCAGTCCTGACGAGCAGTACTTC	CASSIRSGGSPDEQYF
TRBV7-9	TRBD2	-	TRBJ2-5	TGTGCCAGCAGCCCTGGGACTAGCGGGAAAGAGACCCAGTACTTC	CASSPGTSGKETQYF
TRBV29-1	TRBD2	-	TRBJ2-1	TGCAGCGTTCCACTAGCGGGATCCTACAATGAGCAGTTCTTC	CSVPLAGSYNEQFF
TRBV29-1	-	-	TRBJ2-5	TGCAGCGTTGAAGGGACATATAAGGGCTACCACAGGGAGACCCAGTACTTC	CSVEGTYKGYHRETQYF
TRBV6-5	TRBD2	-	TRBJ2-7	TGTGCCAGCATCGGGAGGGCCTTCGAGCAGTACTTC	CASIGRAFEQYF
TRBV28	-	-	TRBJ1-1	TGTGCCAGCAGTTTAGCCCGGTACACTGAAGCTTTCTTT	CASSLARYTEAFF
TRBV7-2	-	-	TRBJ1-1	TGTGCCAGCTATGGTCCTGCGGGCACTGAAGCTTTCTTT	CASYGPAGTEAFF
TRBV5-8	TRBD2	once	TRBJ2-5	TGTGCCAGCAGCTTGGATATAGGCCCCGGGAGGGAGACCCAGTACTTC	CASSLDIGPGRETQYF
TRBV6-1	TRBD1	-	TRBJ2-1	TGTGCCAGCAGTGCAGGGACAGCTCCCTACAATGAGCAGTTCTTC	CASSAGTAPYNEQFF
TRBV28	-	-	TRBJ1-2	TGTGCCAGCAGTCCTGGGGGGTTCTATGGCTACACCTTC	CASSPGGFYGYTF
TRBV9	-	few	TRBJ2-3	TGTGCCAGCAGCGTACTAGCGTCAGATACGCAGTATTTT	CASSVLASDTQYF
TRBV4-1	TRBD1	-	TRBJ2-7	TGCGCCAGCAGCCAGCCGGACAGGAGCTACGAGCAGTACTTC	CASSQPDRSYEQYF
TRBV19	-	once	TRBJ1-1	TGTGCCAGTAGTATTACGCTGAGCACTGAAGCTTTCTTT	CASSITLSTEAFF